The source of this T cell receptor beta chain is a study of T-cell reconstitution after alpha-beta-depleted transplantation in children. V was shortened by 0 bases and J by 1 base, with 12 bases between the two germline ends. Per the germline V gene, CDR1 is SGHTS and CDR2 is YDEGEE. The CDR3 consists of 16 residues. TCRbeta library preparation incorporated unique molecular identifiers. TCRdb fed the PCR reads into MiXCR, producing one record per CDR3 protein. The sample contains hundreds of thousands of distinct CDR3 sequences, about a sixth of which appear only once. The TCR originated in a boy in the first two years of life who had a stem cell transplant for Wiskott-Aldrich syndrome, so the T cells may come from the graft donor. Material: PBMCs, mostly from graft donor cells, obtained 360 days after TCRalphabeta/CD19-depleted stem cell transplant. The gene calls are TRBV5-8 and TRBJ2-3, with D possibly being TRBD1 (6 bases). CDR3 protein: CASSLEPGHRTDTQYF. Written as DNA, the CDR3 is TGTGCCAGCAGCTTGGAACCGGGACACCGCACAGATACGCAGTATTTT. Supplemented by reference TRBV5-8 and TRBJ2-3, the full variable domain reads EAGVTQSPTHLIKTRGQQATLRCSPISGHTSVYWYQQALGLGLQFLLWYDEGEERNRGNFPPRFSGRQFPNYSSELNVNALELEDSALYLCASSLEPGHRTDTQYFGPGTRLTVL.